This T cell receptor (beta chain) is drawn from a study of Ad26.COV2.S vaccination and SARS-CoV-2 variants. Here immunoSEQ multiplex PCR was the method, and the copy in TCRdb shows in-frame clones only, minus some. The sample yields about 350,000 clones, about 89% seen once. As for this clone: This CDR3 is also generated by other DNA sequences in the sample.

Treatment here: 15 to 20 received Ad26.COV2.S at low or high dose, single or two shots; roughly 5 received placebo; per-sample allocation not given. Sampling happened 63 days after the first vaccine or placebo injection. The CDR3 runs to 14 residues. V lost 5 bases and J lost 4; bases outside the gene matches: 4. The germline gives CDR1 LNHDA, CDR2 SQIVND (reference sequence). This chain connects TRBV19 to TRBJ2-3; 9 nucleotides align to TRBD1. The sequencing used peripheral blood, collected in a trial of Ad26.COV2.S vaccine versus placebo. The clonotype was recovered from a person aged 18 to 65 who received the Ad26.COV2.S COVID-19 vaccine or a placebo. The CDR3 region is CASSPGQGADTQYF. CDR3 DNA sequence: TGTGCCAGTAGTCCGGGACAGGGCGCAGATACGCAGTATTTT.